The 15 T cell receptor beta chains in this list originate from one sample, sequenced in a study of cytomegalovirus exposure and HLA in healthy donors (dated by TCRdb to between 2016 and 2019). Library preparation employed the immunoSEQ multiplex PCR assay. For the multiplex PCR, a mixture combining 60 forward primers for TCR Vbeta segments and 13 reverse primers for TCR Jbeta segments was used. The source is immuneACCESS, and TCRdb retained only in-frame sequences with V and J called. Part of the clones is not carried over; for the studies checked, unresolved V genes explain less than half of this, and the remainder is unexplained. Present in this sample are some 150,000 clones, approximately 69% of which were seen just once. The leading ten clones occupy approximately 2.1% of the sample. Sequenced sample: PBMCs. All receptors come from a man younger than 45 in good health and CMV-seronegative.

The rearrangement links TRBV9 to TRBJ2-5, with D possibly being TRBD1 (6 bases). The CDR3 runs 13 residues. Trimming shortened V by 0 bases and J by 11 bases, and 14 bases separated the two germline ends. Germline V gene sequence: CDR1 SGDLS, CDR2 YYNGEE. CDR3 coding DNA: TGTGCCAGCAGCGTAGAGGTGTCAGGGGAGCAGTACTTC. Residues: CASSVEVSGEQYF.

V usage is TRBV4-2 and J usage is TRBJ2-5, with TRBD2 identical over 9 bases. The DNA end favors TRBJ2-7, so the J call may be wrong. The CDR3 totals 16 residues. Looked up from germline, CDR1 is LGHNA and CDR2 is YNFKEQ. CDR3 in amino acids: CASSRSGGQGTYEQYF. CDR3 nucleotides: TGTGCCAGCAGCCGCAGCGGGGGGCAGGGGACCTACGAGCAGTACTTC.

This clone has only a few counts. The J gene is TRBJ1-2, the V gene TRBV9; D might be TRBD1 (5 bases). Looked up from germline, CDR1 is SGDLS and CDR2 is YYNGEE. The CDR3 covers 13 residues. Trimming cost V 4 bases and J 8 bases, with 15 bases left between them. The CDR3 reads CASSLGQGHGYTF. Here the CDR3 DNA reads TGTGCCAGCAGCTTAGGCCAGGGCCACGGCTACACCTTC.

This clone was recorded a few times. The junction does not match germline at one end; this may be a read error. CDR3 DNA sequence: TGTGCCAGCAGTTTCGGGGGTCAGCCCCAGAATTTT. Protein sequence: CASSFGGQPQNF. The chain couples TRBV27 to TRBJ1-5; weak D call: TRBD1 (5 bases). CDR3 size: 12 residues. The V gene's germline CDR1 is MNHEY and CDR2 SMNVEV (reference sequence).

Here the CDR3 DNA reads TGTGCCAGCAGTACGGGACAGGCATGTGAAGCTTTCTTT. This sequence encodes CASSTGQACEAFF. The rearrangement joins TRBV6-6 to TRBJ1-1; 8 bases align to TRBD1. This CDR3 is built from 13 residues. J was trimmed by 7 bases and V by 5 bases; bases with no gene match: 6. CDR1 is MNHNY and CDR2 is SVGAGI in the germline V gene (reference sequence).

This chain links TRBV7-6 with TRBJ2-2; D perhaps matches TRBD1 (6 bases). Trimming cost V 5 bases and J 3 bases, with 19 bases left between them. The CDR3 is 17 amino acids. Germline lookup yields CDR1 SGHVS and CDR2 FNYEAQ. In DNA form, the CDR3 reads TGTGCCAGCAGCCATTTACTCGGGACAATTCACACCGGGGAGCTGTTTTTT. Its translation is CASSHLLGTIHTGELFF.

This chain links TRBV7-2 with TRBJ2-2, with 7 nucleotides matching TRBD2. Germline V gives CDR1 SGHTA, CDR2 FQGNSA. The CDR3 runs 15 residues. J was trimmed by 6 bases and V by 6 bases; bases with no gene match: 10. Here the CDR3 reads CASSSGLGVAGELFF. The CDR3 DNA follows: TGTGCCAGCAGTTCTGGACTAGGAGTCGCCGGGGAGCTGTTTTTT. The variable domain in full, completed from reference TRBV7-2 and TRBJ2-2, reads GAGVSQSPSNKVTEKGKDVELRCDPISGHTALYWYRQSLGQGLEFLIYFQGNSAPDKSGLPSDRFSAERTGGSVSTLTIQRTQQEDSAVYLCASSSGLGVAGELFFGEGSRLTVL.

Comments on this clone: Other DNA sequences in this specimen translate into the identical CDR3. This chain uses TRBV27 with TRBJ2-7; 7 nucleotides agree with TRBD2. The CDR3 contains 12 residues. Trimming at V came to 4 bases and at J to 6 bases, leaving 3 bases not matched to a gene. From germline, CDR1 is MNHEY and CDR2 SMNVEV (reference sequence). This CDR3 is CASSSTGGEQYF. CDR3 nucleotides: TGTGCCAGCAGTTCGACGGGGGGCGAGCAGTACTTC.

This chain joins TRBV30 and TRBJ1-1; D not certain. Germline V gene lookup returns CDR1 GTSNPN and CDR2 SVGIG (reference sequence). The ends were cut back, 3 bases at V and 4 bases at J, with 12 bases in the middle. The CDR3 covers 13 residues. The chain's CDR3 is CAWRLGGPTEAFF. DNA of the CDR3: TGTGCCTGGAGGTTGGGAGGCCCCACTGAAGCTTTCTTT.

The chain has TRBV9 and TRBJ2-3; 7 bases map to TRBD2. CDR3 size: 15 residues. Germline V gene data show CDR1 as SGDLS and CDR2 as YYNGEE. J lost 2 bases, V lost 2 bases, and 5 bases had no gene match. The CDR3 DNA sequence: TGTGCCAGCAGCGTTCTAGCGGCGGTCACAGATACGCAGTATTTT. Protein sequence: CASSVLAAVTDTQYF. The variable domain in full, completed from reference TRBV9 and TRBJ2-3, reads DSGVTQTPKHLITATGQRVTLRCSPRSGDLSVYWYQQSLDQGLQFLIQYYNGEERAKGNILERFSAQQFPDLHSELNLSSLELGDSALYFCASSVLAAVTDTQYFGPGTRLTVL.

By share, this clone ranks as medium-sized. The chain uses TRBV13 and TRBJ2-7, with a tentative D call TRBD2 (7 bases). V lost 4 bases to trimming and J lost 0 bases, with 16 bases between them. The CDR3 runs to 16 residues. CDR1 PRHDT and CDR2 FYEKMQ come from the germline V gene (reference sequence). The DNA of the CDR3 is TGTGCCAGCAGCTCTCGAGGGGGGGCCCACTCCTACGAGCAGTACTTC. It codes for CASSSRGGAHSYEQYF.

The rearrangement joins TRBV9 to TRBJ1-4; the D gene is possibly TRBD1 (5 bases). V was pared by 0 bases and J by 0 bases, with 9 bases between. The CDR3 consists of 16 residues. Germline V gene data show CDR1 as SGDLS and CDR2 as YYNGEE. In nucleotides, the CDR3 is TGTGCCAGCAGCGTAGGGGACTTAGCAACTAATGAAAAACTGTTTTTT. The encoded protein is CASSVGDLATNEKLFF.

This clone was seen a single time. The chain has TRBV28 and TRBJ2-1, with 9 bases identical to TRBD1. Germline lookup yields CDR1 MDHEN and CDR2 SYDVKM. V was clipped by 5 bases and J by 8 bases; unmatched bases: 13. CDR3 length: 16 residues. The DNA for the CDR3 is TGTGCCAGCAGTCCCTCGGGACAGGGAGGTCTTTATGAGCAGTTCTTC. Residues: CASSPSGQGGLYEQFF.

The J gene is TRBJ2-3, the V gene TRBV14; 7 bases are a match to TRBD1. Germline V CDR1 and CDR2: SGHDN, FVKESK. The trim removed 4 bases at V and 7 bases at J, leaving 8 bases unmatched. The CDR3 runs to 14 residues. CDR3 coding DNA: TGTGCCAGCAGCCCCTGGCAGGGGGAAAATACGCAGTATTTT. Translation: CASSPWQGENTQYF.

The rearrangement joins TRBV29-1 to TRBJ1-3, with D possibly TRBD1 on 6 matching bases. V lost 1 base and J lost 2, with 6 bases in between. Germline values: CDR1 SQVTM, CDR2 ANQGSEA. This CDR3 is built from 13 residues. The CDR3 reads CSVEAGAGNTIYF. The CDR3 DNA reads TGCAGCGTTGAAGCAGGGGCTGGAAACACCATATATTTT.